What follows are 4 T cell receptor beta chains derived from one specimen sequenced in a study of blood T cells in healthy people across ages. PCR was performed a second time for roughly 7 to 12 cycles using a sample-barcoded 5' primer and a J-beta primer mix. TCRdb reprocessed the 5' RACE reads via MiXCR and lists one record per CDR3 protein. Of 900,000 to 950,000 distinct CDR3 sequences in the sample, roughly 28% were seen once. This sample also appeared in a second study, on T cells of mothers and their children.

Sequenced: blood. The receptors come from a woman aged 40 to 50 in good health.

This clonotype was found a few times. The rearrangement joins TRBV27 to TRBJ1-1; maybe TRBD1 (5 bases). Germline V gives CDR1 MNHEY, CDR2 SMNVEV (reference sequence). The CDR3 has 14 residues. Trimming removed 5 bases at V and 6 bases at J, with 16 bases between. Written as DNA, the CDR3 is TGTGCCAGCAGTCAAATCGGGAGGGGCGCTGAAGCTTTCTTT. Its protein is CASSQIGRGAEAFF.

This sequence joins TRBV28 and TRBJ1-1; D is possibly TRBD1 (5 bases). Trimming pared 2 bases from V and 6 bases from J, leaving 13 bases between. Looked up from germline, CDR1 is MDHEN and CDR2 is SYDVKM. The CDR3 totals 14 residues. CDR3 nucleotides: TGTGCCAGCAGTTTAGCCCCCGGGGCACCTGAAGCTTTCTTT. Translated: CASSLAPGAPEAFF.

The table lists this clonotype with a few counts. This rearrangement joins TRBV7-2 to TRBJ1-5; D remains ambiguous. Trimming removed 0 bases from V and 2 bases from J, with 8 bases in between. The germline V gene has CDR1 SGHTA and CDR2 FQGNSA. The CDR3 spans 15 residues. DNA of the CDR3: TGTGCCAGCAGCTTAGCCGTCGGGGGCAATCAGCCCCAGCATTTT. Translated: CASSLAVGGNQPQHF.

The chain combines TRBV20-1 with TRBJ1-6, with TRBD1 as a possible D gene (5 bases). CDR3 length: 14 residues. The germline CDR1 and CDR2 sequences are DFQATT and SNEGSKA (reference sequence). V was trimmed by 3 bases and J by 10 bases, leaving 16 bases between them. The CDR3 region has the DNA TGCAGTGCTAGGTGGGGACCTCTGGCCTCACCCCTCCACTTT. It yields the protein CSARWGPLASPLHF.